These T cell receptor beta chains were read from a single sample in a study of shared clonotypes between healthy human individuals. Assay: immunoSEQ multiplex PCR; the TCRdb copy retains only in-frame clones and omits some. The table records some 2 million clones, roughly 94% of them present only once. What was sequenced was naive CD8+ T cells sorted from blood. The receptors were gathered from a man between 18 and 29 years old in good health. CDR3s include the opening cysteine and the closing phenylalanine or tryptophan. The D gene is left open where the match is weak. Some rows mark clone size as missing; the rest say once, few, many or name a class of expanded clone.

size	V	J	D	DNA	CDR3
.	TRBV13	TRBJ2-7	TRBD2	TGTGCCAGCAGCTTAGCGGGGACTAGCGGGAGCTACGAGCAGTACTTC	CASSLAGTSGSYEQYF
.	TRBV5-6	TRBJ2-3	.	TGTGCCAGCAGCCCGGCCGCTAAGATTTCTAGCACAGATACGCAGTATTTT	CASSPAAKISSTDTQYF
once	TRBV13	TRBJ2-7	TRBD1	TGTGCCAGCAGCACCGGACAGGGGGCATCCGAGCAGTACTTC	CASSTGQGASEQYF
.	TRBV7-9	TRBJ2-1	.	TGTGCCAGCAGCTTACAGGGGAGGGATGAGCAGTTCTTC	CASSLQGRDEQFF
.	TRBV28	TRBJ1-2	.	TGTGCCAGCGTCGGGTATGGCTACACCTTC	CASVGYGYTF
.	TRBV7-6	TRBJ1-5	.	TGTGCCCGTAGTCCGCGTCAGCCCCAGCATTTT	CARSPRQPQHF
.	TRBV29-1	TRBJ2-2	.	TGCAGCGTTGGCCACTCCAACACCGGGGAGCTGTTTTTT	CSVGHSNTGELFF
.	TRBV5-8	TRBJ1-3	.	TGTGCCAGCAGCTCTGAAAACACCATATATTTT	CASSSENTIYF
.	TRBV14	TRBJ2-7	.	TGTGCCAGCAGCCAAGCCCTCTGGGGACTTACCTACGAGCAGTACTTC	CASSQALWGLTYEQYF
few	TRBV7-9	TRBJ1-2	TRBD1	TGTGCCAGCAGCCCCGGGACAGGGGACTATGGCTACACCTTC	CASSPGTGDYGYTF
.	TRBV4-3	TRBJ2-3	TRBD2	TGCGCCAGCAGCCAAGATGGACTAGCGGGGGGCTTGGATACGCAGTATTTT	CASSQDGLAGGLDTQYF
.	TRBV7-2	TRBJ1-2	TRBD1	TGTGCCAGCAGCTTAGCGACCACCCAGGGGGCGGCTGACTATGGCTACACCTTC	CASSLATTQGAADYGYTF
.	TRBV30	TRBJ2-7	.	TGTGCCTGGAAGGAGTGGGGAGGCTACGAGCAGTACTTC	CAWKEWGGYEQYF
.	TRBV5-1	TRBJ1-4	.	TGCGCCAGCAGCCCTGGGGGGGAGGATGAAAAACTGTTTTTT	CASSPGGEDEKLFF
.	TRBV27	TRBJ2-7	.	TGTGCCAGCAGTTTTAGCGCGGGGGCACTGACCTACGAGCAGTACTTC	CASSFSAGALTYEQYF
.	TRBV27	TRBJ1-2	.	TGTGCCAGCAGTTTTAACAGGTTCAATGGCTACACCTTC	CASSFNRFNGYTF
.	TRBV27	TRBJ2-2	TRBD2	TGTGCCAGCAGTTTTATAGCGGGAGGGCCGGGAACCGGGGAGCTGTTTTTT	CASSFIAGGPGTGELFF
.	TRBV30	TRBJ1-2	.	TGTGCCTGGTTGCTAGGTAGCGGTTGGTACGGTGGCTACACCTTC	CAWLLGSGWYGGYTF
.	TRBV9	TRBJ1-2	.	TGTGCCAGCAGCTCGGGAGACTATCCCCTCTATGGCTACACCTTC	CASSSGDYPLYGYTF
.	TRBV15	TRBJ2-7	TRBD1	TGTGCCACCAGTTGGGACAGAGTCTACGAGCAGTACTTC	CATSWDRVYEQYF
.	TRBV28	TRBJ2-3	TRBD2	TGTGCCAGCAGTTTATCTCCCAGCGGGGGTCAAGATACGCAGTATTTT	CASSLSPSGGQDTQYF
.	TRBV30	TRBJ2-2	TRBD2	TGTGCCTGGAGAGGACTAGCGGGAGGCTACACCGGGGAGCTGTTTTTT	CAWRGLAGGYTGELFF
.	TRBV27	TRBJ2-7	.	TGTGCCAGCAGTCCGTTTACGGAAACTGGCGGGCGCGACGAGCAGTACTTC	CASSPFTETGGRDEQYF
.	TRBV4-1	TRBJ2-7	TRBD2	TGCGCCAGCAGCCAGGCATCAGCGGGGGGGACCTACGAGCAGTACTTC	CASSQASAGGTYEQYF
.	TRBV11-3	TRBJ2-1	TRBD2	TGTGCCAGCAGCTCGGCTAGCGGGGACAATGAGCAGTTCTTC	CASSSASGDNEQFF
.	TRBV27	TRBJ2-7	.	TGTGCCAGCAGTCACGTCCCCTACGAGCAGTACTTC	CASSHVPYEQYF
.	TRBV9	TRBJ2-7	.	TGTGCCAGCAGCGTAGGTGTAGGATACGAGCAGTACTTC	CASSVGVGYEQYF
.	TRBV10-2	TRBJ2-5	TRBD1	TGCGCCAGCACCAAGACAGGGTACGTAGAGACCCAGTACTTC	CASTKTGYVETQYF